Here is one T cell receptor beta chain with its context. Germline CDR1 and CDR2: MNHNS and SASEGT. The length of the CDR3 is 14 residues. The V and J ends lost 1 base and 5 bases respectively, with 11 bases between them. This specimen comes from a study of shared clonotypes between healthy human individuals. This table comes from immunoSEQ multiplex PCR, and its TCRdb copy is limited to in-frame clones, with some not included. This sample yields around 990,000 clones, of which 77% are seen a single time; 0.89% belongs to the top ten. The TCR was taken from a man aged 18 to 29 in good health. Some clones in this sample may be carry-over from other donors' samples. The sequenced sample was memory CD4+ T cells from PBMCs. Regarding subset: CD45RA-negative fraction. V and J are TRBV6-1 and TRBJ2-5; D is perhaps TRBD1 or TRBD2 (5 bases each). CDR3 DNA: TGTGCCAGCAGTGAAGGAGGGGCAGGGGAGACCCAGTACTTC. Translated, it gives CASSEGGAGETQYF.